This T cell receptor beta chain comes out of a study of T-cell reconstitution after alpha-beta-depleted transplantation in children. Researchers prepared the TCRbeta library using unique molecular identifiers, the study reports. One entry per CDR3 protein results from TCRdb running MiXCR on the PCR reads. Among some 640,000 distinct CDR3 sequences, 15% to 20% were seen once, and the ten largest hold 1.1%. This clonotype occurred many times. From germline, CDR1 is DFQATT and CDR2 SNEGSKA (reference sequence). This CDR3 has 15 amino acids. V was clipped by 2 bases and J by 10 bases; unmatched bases: 10.

This receptor was obtained from a human donor who donated a stem cell graft to a child with acute myeloid leukemia. The source material was PBMCs from the stem cell graft donor, sampled from the stem cell graft. The V call is TRBV20-1, the J call TRBJ2-1; 11 nucleotides agree with TRBD2. The CDR3 region has the DNA TGCAGTGCTAGACCAATAGCGGGGGGGCTCTGGGAGCAGTTCTTC. Its translation is CSARPIAGGLWEQFF.